This T cell receptor beta chain originates from a study of blood T cell repertoires in COVID-19. This CDR3 spans 14 amino acids. Clones were read by immunoSEQ multiplex PCR, and TCRdb kept only the in-frame ones, dropping some. Found here are about 230,000 clones, about 88% of them singletons; the top ten hold approximately 0.89%. The specimen sequenced was peripheral blood. This TCR came from a man between 40 and 49 years old with acute or convalescent COVID-19. The rearrangement links TRBV21-1 to TRBJ2-5; TRBD2 was called by the table and not checked on the DNA. TRBV21-1 is deemed a pseudogene. CDR3 sequence: CARLTSGGAETQYF. CDR3 bases: TGTGCCAGGTTGACTAGCGGGGGGGCCGAGACCCAGTACTTC.